This T cell receptor beta chain is from a study of T-cell memory formation after mild COVID-19. As for the study in general: The TCR clusters were mostly specific to one donor.

The table lists this clonotype with a few counts. Germline CDR1 and CDR2: SGHAT and FQDESV (reference sequence). The CDR3 covers 17 residues. Unmatched junction bases numbered 13, after V lost 1 base and J lost 7 bases. 5'RACE with constant-segment primers yielded barcoded, UMI-tagged TCR alpha and TCR beta cDNA libraries. MiXCR was run by TCRdb on the 5' RACE reads, yielding one entry per CDR3 protein. This sample carries 400,000 to 550,000 distinct CDR3 sequences, approximately 25% of them seen once, and the ten largest clones take around 13%. J is TRBJ2-1 and V is TRBV11-1, with 7 nucleotides matching TRBD1. Source material: PBMCs or a T cell subset sorted from them (not recorded which). This clonotype was obtained from an adult woman who had mild COVID-19 (a few samples of this study predate the infection). Cell type and time point are not known. The CDR3 protein is CASSLGPGEGAVNEQFF. The CDR3 nucleotides are TGTGCCAGCAGCTTAGGCCCCGGTGAGGGGGCGGTTAATGAGCAGTTCTTC.